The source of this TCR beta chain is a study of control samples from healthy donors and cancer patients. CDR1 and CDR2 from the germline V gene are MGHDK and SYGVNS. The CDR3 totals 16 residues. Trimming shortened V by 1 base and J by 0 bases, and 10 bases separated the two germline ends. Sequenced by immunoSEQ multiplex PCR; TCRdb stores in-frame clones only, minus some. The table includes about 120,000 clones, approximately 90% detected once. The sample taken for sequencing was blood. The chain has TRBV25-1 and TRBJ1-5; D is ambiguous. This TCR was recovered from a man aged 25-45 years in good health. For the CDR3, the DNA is TGTGCCAGCAGTGAATCTTGGGCGGATAGCAATCAGCCCCAGCATTTT. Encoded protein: CASSESWADSNQPQHF.